Presented here are 21 T cell receptor beta chains from one specimen sequenced in a study of blood T cell repertoires in COVID-19. Profiled with immunoSEQ multiplex PCR; TCRdb holds only in-frame clones, not every one. The table has about 130,000 clones, about 89% seen once. Sequenced input: peripheral blood. The receptors were sampled from a woman in her fifties or sixties with acute or convalescent COVID-19.

This chain uses TRBV11-3 with TRBJ2-5, with 13 positions matching TRBD2. Germline lookup yields CDR1 SGHNT and CDR2 YENEEA. V lost 4 bases, J lost 6 bases, and 5 bases stayed unmatched. The CDR3 runs to 15 residues. This CDR3 is CASSWGTSGIQTQYF. In DNA, the CDR3 is TGTGCCAGCAGCTGGGGGACTAGCGGGATTCAGACCCAGTACTTC.

The chain combines TRBV16 with TRBJ1-6; 9 bases line up with TRBD1. In germline, CDR1 is KGHSY, CDR2 FQNENV. After removal of 5 bases from V and 3 bases from J, the junction contained 2 bases not matched to a gene. The CDR3 is 15 amino acids. The CDR3 spells CASSRQGVYNSPLHF. CDR3 coding DNA: TGTGCCAGCAGCAGACAGGGGGTCTATAATTCACCCCTCCACTTT.

The gene calls are TRBV6-5 and TRBJ1-2; D is ambiguous. CDR1 MNHEY and CDR2 SVGAGI come from the germline V gene. The CDR3 has 12 residues. The V and J ends lost 6 bases and 3 bases respectively, with 8 bases between them. The CDR3 nucleotides read TGTGCCAGCAGCGACGGAGACTATGGCTACACCTTC. Residues: CASSDGDYGYTF.

The J gene is TRBJ2-1, the V gene TRBV5-1; 9 bases are shared with TRBD2. The CDR3 contains 16 residues. Looked up from germline, CDR1 is SGHRS and CDR2 is YFSETQ. The junction had 7 bases not matched to a gene; V was cut back by 0 bases and J by 6 bases. The CDR3 DNA reads TGCGCCAGCAGCTTGGGAGATAGCGGGAGAGCCAATGAGCAGTTCTTC. It specifies CASSLGDSGRANEQFF.

This clone was seen a handful of times. V and J are TRBV9 and TRBJ2-1, with 10 nucleotides matching TRBD2. Germline CDR1 is SGDLS and CDR2 is YYNGEE. Trimming took 0 bases from V and 6 from J; bases not matched to a gene: 6. The CDR3 sequence is 16 residues long. In DNA form, the CDR3 reads TGTGCCAGCAGCGTAGTATCTAGCGGGAGTTTCAATGAGCAGTTCTTC. Protein sequence: CASSVVSSGSFNEQFF.

The J gene is TRBJ2-1, the V gene TRBV9, with 7 nucleotides matching TRBD1. The germline gives CDR1 SGDLS, CDR2 YYNGEE. The CDR3 is 15 residues long. J lost 7 bases, V lost 0 bases, and 7 bases had no gene match. CDR3 sequence: CASSVVEGAGNEQFF. The CDR3 DNA is TGTGCCAGCAGCGTAGTCGAGGGGGCAGGAAATGAGCAGTTCTTC. Full variable domain (missing parts from reference TRBV9 and TRBJ2-1): DSGVTQTPKHLITATGQRVTLRCSPRSGDLSVYWYQQSLDQGLQFLIQYYNGEERAKGNILERFSAQQFPDLHSELNLSSLELGDSALYFCASSVVEGAGNEQFFGPGTRLTVL.

The genes are TRBV15 and TRBJ2-5, with D possibly matching TRBD2 (5 bases). The CDR3 is 17 amino acids. Germline assignment: CDR1 LNHNV and CDR2 YYDKDF (reference sequence). Trimming removed 0 bases at V and 4 bases at J, with 18 bases between. The CDR3 DNA is TGTGCCACCAGCAGAGATCTCGGCAGCGGCAACCTAGAGACCCAGTACTTC. Translation: CATSRDLGSGNLETQYF. Complete variable domain (other parts from reference TRBV15 and TRBJ2-5): DAMVIQNPRYQVTQFGKPVTLSCSQTLNHNVMYWYQQKSSQAPKLLFHYYDKDFNNEADTPDNFQSRRPNTSFCFLDIRSPGLGDTAMYLCATSRDLGSGNLETQYFGPGTRLLVL.

The chain couples TRBV18 to TRBJ2-1; 10 nucleotides line up with TRBD2. V lost 3 bases to trimming and J lost 7 bases; unmatched junction nucleotides: 6. The length of the CDR3 is 15 residues. Germline V gene lookup returns CDR1 KGHSH and CDR2 LQKENI. CDR3 in amino acids: CASSPPGLAFNEQFF. In nucleotides, the CDR3 is TGTGCCAGCTCACCCCCGGGACTAGCGTTTAATGAGCAGTTCTTC.

This clone showed up just once. This chain joins TRBV4-2 and TRBJ2-3; 11 nucleotides align to TRBD2. The germline CDR1 and CDR2 sequences are LGHNA and YNFKEQ. The CDR3 length is 15 residues. V lost 4 bases and J lost 4; bases outside the gene matches: 4. CDR3 sequence reads: CASSRVAGGADTQYF. The CDR3 coding sequence is TGTGCCAGCAGCCGAGTAGCGGGAGGGGCAGATACGCAGTATTTT.

The rearrangement links TRBV28 to TRBJ2-7; possible D gene TRBD2, 5 bases. V was pared by 7 bases and J by 0 bases, with 13 bases between. Per the germline V gene, CDR1 is MDHEN and CDR2 is SYDVKM. The CDR3 consists of 14 residues. The CDR3 coding sequence is TGTGCCAGCACCCAAGAGGGCGGCTCCTACGAGCAGTACTTC. It encodes CASTQEGGSYEQYF.

On this clone: One junction end disagrees with the germline gene, perhaps due to a read error. The sample carries other DNA sequences with the same CDR3. This chain links TRBV11-3 with TRBJ1-1, with D hard to call. Germline values: CDR1 SGHNT, CDR2 YENEEA. The CDR3 is made up of 13 amino acids. DNA for the CDR3: TGTGCCAGCAGCTTAGAGATAGGGAGTGAAGCCTTCTTT. Protein sequence: CASSLEIGSEAFF.

The CDR3 sequence is CSGGERGGTEAFF. In nucleotides, the CDR3 is TGCAGCGGGGGGGAAAGGGGTGGAACTGAAGCTTTCTTT. The chain recombines TRBV29-1 with TRBJ1-1; D possibly corresponds to TRBD1 (5 bases). This CDR3 is 13 amino acids long. V was pared by 7 bases and J by 5 bases, with 17 bases between. Germline loops: CDR1 SQVTM, CDR2 ANQGSEA.

This clone appeared a single time. The gene calls are TRBV11-3 and TRBJ2-7; D perhaps matches TRBD1 (6 bases). Germline CDR1 and CDR2: SGHNT and YENEEA. V was trimmed by 0 bases and J by 1 base, leaving 10 bases between them. The CDR3 totals 15 residues. The CDR3 here is CASSLEAGASYEQYF. In DNA, the CDR3 is TGTGCCAGCAGCTTAGAAGCAGGGGCTTCCTACGAGCAGTACTTC.

J is TRBJ1-1 and V is TRBV11-3; D gene ambiguous. This CDR3 comprises 12 residues. Trimming removed 5 bases at V and 10 bases at J, with 14 bases between. The germline V gene has CDR1 SGHNT and CDR2 YENEEA. The CDR3 spells CASSLSSSVAFF. The CDR3 bases are TGTGCCAGCAGCCTTTCAAGCTCTGTAGCTTTCTTT.

J is TRBJ1-1 and V is TRBV10-1; TRBD1 aligns across 9 bases. Germline V gene lookup returns CDR1 WNHNN and CDR2 SYGVQD (reference sequence). V lost 6 bases, J lost 4 bases, and 3 bases stayed unmatched. This CDR3 is built from 13 residues. The CDR3 here is CASSGTGPTEAFF. Here the CDR3 DNA reads TGCGCCAGCAGCGGGACAGGGCCCACTGAAGCTTTCTTT.

V gene TRBV18 combines with J gene TRBJ2-1; TRBD2 matches 7 bases. With 3 bases clipped from V and 10 bases from J, the junction kept 12 bases outside the gene matches. CDR1 is KGHSH, CDR2 LQKENI, per germline. The CDR3 has 15 amino acids. The CDR3 loop is CASSPGGTGRDEQFF. The CDR3 DNA reads TGTGCCAGCTCACCGGGCGGGACTGGGAGGGACGAGCAGTTCTTC.

Only a few counts were recorded for this clone. The chain has TRBV2 and TRBJ2-1; 9 bases map to TRBD2. Germline V gene data show CDR1 as SNHLY and CDR2 as FYNNEI. The CDR3 has 16 amino acids. The ends lost 6 bases at V and 8 bases at J; junction bases unmatched: 14. This chain's CDR3 is CASRERASGNRDEQFF. CDR3 sequence (DNA): TGTGCCAGCAGGGAGAGGGCTAGCGGGAATAGGGATGAGCAGTTCTTC.

The rearrangement links TRBV6-6 to TRBJ2-1; TRBD2 might be the D (6 bases). The CDR3 spans 17 residues. V was trimmed by 6 bases and J by 3 bases, leaving 21 bases between them. Germline CDR1 is MNHNY and CDR2 is SVGAGI (reference sequence). The CDR3 is CASRRPVEAGRYNEQFF. In nucleotides, the CDR3 is TGTGCCAGCAGACGACCGGTAGAGGCGGGACGCTACAATGAGCAGTTCTTC.

The V gene is TRBV5-1, the J gene TRBJ1-2; D is undetermined. Germline V gives CDR1 SGHRS, CDR2 YFSETQ. V shed 2 bases and J shed 10 bases, with 12 bases lying between them. The CDR3 is made up of 12 amino acids. DNA of the CDR3: TGCGCCAGCAGCTTAAAGGGAGGAGTCTACACCTTC. It yields the protein CASSLKGGVYTF.

The gene calls are TRBV5-4 and TRBJ2-1; D unresolved. V was pared by 2 bases and J by 2 bases, with 2 bases between. This CDR3 comprises 12 residues. Germline assignment: CDR1 SGHNT and CDR2 YYREEE (reference sequence). The CDR3 coding sequence is TGTGCCAGCAGCTTCACCTACAATGAGCAGTTCTTC. It translates to CASSFTYNEQFF.

V gene TRBV28 combines with J gene TRBJ1-2; D possibly corresponds to TRBD1 (6 bases). With 3 bases removed from V and 5 bases from J, the gap between germline ends came to 10 bases. The CDR3 extends over 13 amino acids. CDR1 is MDHEN and CDR2 is SYDVKM in the germline V gene. The CDR3 spells CASSFTGRYGYTF. For the CDR3, the DNA is TGTGCCAGCAGTTTTACAGGGCGATATGGCTACACCTTC.